This section outlines one T cell receptor (beta chain) sequence together with its context. This clonotype was found a few times. The antigen this receptor binds is unknown. Base qualities are missing; no much larger clone stands one base away. Preparation of the library involved UMI-ligation and nested PCR. An equimolar mix of two oligonucleotides covering both TRBC1 and TRBC2 was used as the beta constant-region primer. Four rounds of PCR were used to amplify ligated cDNA, with nested alpha and beta constant-region primers being used together with the SP2 primer. A single-stranded oligonucleotide carrying the SP2 primer and a 12-nucleotide UMI was ligated to the 3' end of the cDNA by T4 RNA ligase 1. Incubation of the ligation reaction was carried out at 16 degrees C for about 19-24 hours. PCR2 was usually performed as a SYBR Green qPCR and halted at a preset threshold so that over-amplification would not occur. Every purification after the first one was done using Agencourt AMPure XP magnetic beads. Libraries were quantified by Qubit and checked on a TapeStation, with a main peak expected near 650 bp. Pooled libraries were sequenced on an Illumina MiSeq using v2 2x251 paired-end kits, and typically about 0.9-2.1 million reads were obtained per sample. Each sample library was pooled at approximately 3.6 nM, and about 5-7.5% PhiX was included to improve cluster recognition. As for the authors' bioinformatics: V and J genes were assigned to Demultiplexor-processed FASTQ reads by Decombinator through tag matching, with a single base-pair mismatch being allowed. UMIs were used by Collapsinator to correct both sequencing errors and frequency errors arising from PCR heterogeneity. CDR3Translator translated TCRs and extracted CDR3s from the conserved cysteine to the FGXG phenylalanine, flagging non-productive sequences. Gini, Shannon entropy and inverse Simpson indices were calculated on repertoires that had been subsampled to equal numbers of UMI-defined TCRs. Within the linear range, a power law was fitted by maximum likelihood to the distributions of clonotype abundance. Similar UMI counts, unique TCR numbers and clonal distributions were obtained with the pipeline and with MIGEC on one naive CD8 sample. In one analysis, naive TCRs also found in any memory subset of the same donor were removed from the naive repertoire. Repertoires were searched for 7,000 to 7,500 CMV-associated CDR3 sequences compiled from VDJdb and a published dataset. TCRdb redid the processing of the public reads, applying fastp at Q25 and MiXCR, and retained in-frame beta chains. Entries are consolidated by CDR3 protein sequence, retaining the most common genes and DNA. These V and J calls rely on TCRdb rather than the paper's analysis. Here the sample has over 80,000 distinct CDR3 sequences; about 11% occur a single time. The ten largest make up around 0.13% of the sample.

These data belong to a study of naive and memory T cell subsets (dated by TCRdb to between 2016 and 2019). For the study in its entirety: The study applied an open-source, UMI-based TCR alpha and beta sequencing pipeline to sorted naive and memory peripheral blood T cell subsets. The functional CMV T cell responses agreed completely with IgG serology results. RNA was DNase-treated and reverse transcribed with TCR constant-region primers, mostly using SuperScript III. Overall results and qualifications from the work: After error correction, over 95% of naive TCR sequences appeared only once, giving much steeper abundance distributions than memory subsets. RNA-based TCR counts may be affected by expression changes linked to T cell activation and differentiation. Each clonotype was defined as a single alpha or beta chain sequence rather than as a paired alpha/beta receptor. In both CD4 and CD8 cells, a rise in Gini index and a fall in Shannon and inverse Simpson diversity were observed from naive through CM, EM and EMRA. Naive repertoires, especially CD8, contained a few larger clonotypes, possibly memory cells re-expressing CD45RA. The repertoire findings for the naive and memory subsets could not be validated against a ground truth because none was available. The abundance of TCRs followed a power law with an exponent that differed between naive and memory subsets yet stayed consistent across the three individuals.

From the second PCR step onward, the TCR alpha chain libraries and the TCR beta chain libraries were amplified separately. Donor CMV status was determined by IFNgamma production from CD4+ T cells after overnight stimulation of fresh PBMCs with CMV viral lysate. Using Miltenyi beads, CD4 T cells were first positively selected, and CD8 T cells were then positively selected from the CD4-negative fraction. Cells stained for CD3, CD4, CD8, CD45RA, CD27 and a live/dead dye were sorted on a BD Aria II into four subsets by CD45RA and CD27. A few healthy volunteers provided blood, and the blood of each volunteer was split into CD4 and CD8 T cells and then into four differentiation subsets. About 120 ml of peripheral blood was drawn per donor, and PBMC were isolated by Ficoll-Paque PLUS density-gradient centrifugation. Sorted cells were lysed in RLT buffer, after which RNA was extracted using a Qiagen RNeasy kit and stored at -80 degrees C.

Including the terminal cysteine and phenylalanine, the CDR3 comprises 12 residues. The DNA shown is the 36-base CDR3, in frame from base 1. Taken from the germline V gene, the CDR1 and CDR2 loops are KGHDR and SFDVKD. Deletion took 2 bases off V and 7 bases off J, with a span of 8 bases between the germline ends. The clonotype originates from a human donor in good health. The rearrangement combines TRBV24-1 with TRBJ2-7; the D assignment is uncertain and may be TRBD1 or TRBD2, with 5 bases supporting each. Material: naive CD4+ T cells from blood. Sample cell subset or site, as interpreted from the label and publication: naive T cells, CD45RA high CD27+. The DNA reads TGTGCCACCAGTGATTCGGGGCTTGAGCAGTACTTC. Translation gives CATSDSGLEQYF.